These 9 T cell receptor beta chains were all obtained from the same sample, sequenced in a study of blood T cells in healthy people across ages. Together with a sample-barcoded 5' primer, a J-beta primer mix was included in a second PCR lasting about 6 to 11 cycles. TCRdb ran MiXCR on the 5' RACE reads and lists one entry per CDR3 protein. The data hold 700,000 or so distinct CDR3 sequences, with over 20% observed a single time. Specimen: blood. The receptors here all came from a man in his 70s in good health.

The chain couples TRBV9 to TRBJ1-3, with D possibly TRBD1 on 6 matching bases. The V end lost 4 bases, the J end lost 4 bases, and 12 bases lay between the germline ends. The CDR3 consists of 14 residues. CDR1 and CDR2 (germline): SGDLS, YYNGEE. CDR3 amino acids: CASSKGGAGNTIYF. CDR3 bases: TGTGCCAGCAGCAAGGGGGGGGCCGGAAACACCATATATTTT.

This clonotype was detected a few times. V is TRBV20-1 and J is TRBJ2-3; D is undetermined. Germline V gene data show CDR1 as DFQATT and CDR2 as SNEGSKA (reference sequence). V shed 0 bases and J shed 0 bases, with 25 bases lying between them. This CDR3 contains 20 residues. CDR3 sequence (DNA): TGCAGTGCTAGAGATCTGAAGGCCCGCACGGTGAAGGCTAGCACAGATACGCAGTATTTT. It yields the protein CSARDLKARTVKASTDTQYF.

The J gene is TRBJ2-3, the V gene TRBV29-1, with 7 bases lining up with TRBD1. The V and J ends lost 6 bases and 0 bases, in that order; junction bases with no gene match: 0. The CDR3 has 12 amino acids. The V gene's germline CDR1 is SQVTM and CDR2 ANQGSEA. The CDR3 region has the DNA TGCAGCGTGGGACAGAGCACAGATACGCAGTATTTT. This gives the protein CSVGQSTDTQYF.

This clonotype was counted a few times. The CDR3 here is CATNQGQESGETQYF. The CDR3 DNA follows: TGTGCCACCAACCAAGGACAGGAATCGGGGGAGACCCAGTACTTC. This rearrangement joins TRBV15 to TRBJ2-1; 7 bases fit TRBD1. The J call may be in error: the DNA end matches TRBJ2-5 better. The CDR3 has 15 amino acids. Germline V gene data show CDR1 as LNHNV and CDR2 as YYDKDF (reference sequence).

In this sample, this clonotype turned up many times. The rearrangement uses TRBV7-9 and TRBJ1-4; a possible D gene is TRBD1 (5 bases). This CDR3 has 14 residues. CDR1 and CDR2 (germline): SEHNR, FQNEAQ (reference sequence). Between the trimmed V and J ends, which lost 5 bases and 7 bases, there was a span of 14 bases. The CDR3 DNA is TGTGCCAGCAGCCTGGACAAGGCTGGTGAAAAACTGTTTTTT. Its translation: CASSLDKAGEKLFF. Full variable domain (missing parts from reference TRBV7-9 and TRBJ1-4): DTGVSQNPRHKITKRGQNVTFRCDPISEHNRLYWYRQTLGQGPEFLTYFQNEAQLEKSRLLSDRFSAERPKGSFSTLEIQRTEQGDSAMYLCASSLDKAGEKLFFGSGTQLSVL.

In its sample, this clonotype was seen a few times. Likely a read error: the CDR3 ends without its conserved phenylalanine or tryptophan. The chain carries TRBV2 and TRBJ1-6; 8 nucleotides match TRBD1. Per germline, CDR1 SNHLY and CDR2 FYNNEI. The CDR3 is 14 amino acids. Trimming took 2 bases from V and 6 from J; bases not matched to a gene: 0. This CDR3 is CASSEQGANSPLHI. CDR3 bases: TGTGCCAGCAGTGAACAGGGGGCTAATTCACCCCTCCACATT.

This clonotype has more than one count but fewer than ten. J is TRBJ1-1 and V is TRBV28; D not resolved. The CDR3 covers 12 residues. Trimming pared 1 base from V and 11 bases from J, leaving 11 bases between. Looked up from germline, CDR1 is MDHEN and CDR2 is SYDVKM. In DNA form, the CDR3 reads TGTGCCAGCAGTTTATCCACCGGCGCTGCTTTCTTT. Translation: CASSLSTGAAFF. The full variable domain, in which reference TRBV28 and TRBJ1-1 provide the parts outside the CDR3, is DVKVTQSSRYLVKRTGEKVFLECVQDMDHENMFWYRQDPGLGLRLIYFSYDVKMKEKGDIPEGYSVSREKKERFSLILESASTNQTSMYLCASSLSTGAAFFGQGTRLTVV.

This clonotype was seen a handful of times. The V gene is TRBV5-1, the J gene TRBJ2-7; tentatively, D is TRBD1 or TRBD2 (6 bases each). This CDR3 has 19 amino acids. Germline assignment: CDR1 SGHRS and CDR2 YFSETQ. V was pared by 1 base and J by 0 bases, with 23 bases between. CDR3 protein: CASSLRGPWSATSSYEQYF. The CDR3 nucleotides are TGCGCCAGCAGCTTGCGGGGGCCTTGGAGCGCCACTAGCTCCTACGAGCAGTACTTC.

V and J are TRBV7-6 and TRBJ1-1; D call uncertain. Germline CDR1 reads SGHVS; CDR2 reads FNYEAQ. Trimming removed 5 bases from V and 0 bases from J, with 7 bases in between. The CDR3 length is 13 residues. The CDR3 nucleotides are TGTGCCAGCAGCAGTCCTATGAACACTGAAGCTTTCTTT. Its translation is CASSSPMNTEAFF.